This TCR beta chain was retrieved from a study of T cells in localized non-small cell lung cancer. Remarks on this clone: Its matching antigen is unknown.

The study, taken as a whole, reports: Clonality of T cells reached its maximum in uninvolved adjacent lung, surpassing tumor.

Libraries were prepared by immunoSEQ multiplex PCR; TCRdb keeps only in-frame clonotypes and omits some of them. The sample includes 53,000 or so clones, roughly 83% of them seen just once. CDR3 length: 11 residues. The germline V gene has CDR1 LGHNT and CDR2 FRNRAP. V lost 0 bases, J lost 11 bases, and 6 bases lay in between. Sequencing was performed on peripheral blood mononuclear cells, taken before any cancer treatment. The rearrangement uses TRBV12-5 and TRBJ2-3; no firm D call. The source of this sequence is a man between 40 and 75 years old with stage III lung adenocarcinoma. The CDR3, as DNA: TGTGCTAGTGGTTTGGTCTGGGAGCAGTATTTT. Its protein is CASGLVWEQYF.